Listed below are T cell receptor beta chains from one sample, sequenced in a study of regulatory and conventional T cells in RAG deficiency. The protocol was immunoSEQ multiplex PCR, while the TCRdb copy is restricted to in-frame clones and leaves out a portion. Here the sample spans around 37,000 clones, approximately 90% being singletons. These data were likewise used in another study, on regulatory T cells.

Sequenced: CD8+ T cells sorted from blood. All receptors come from a human donor in good health. Both conserved end residues are part of each CDR3. A D gene is named only where the DNA matches it firmly. Clone size is given for some rows only: seen once, a few or many times, or a class if the clone is expanded.

TRBV7-3	TRBJ2-7	-	TRBD2	TGTGCCAGCAGCTCCGGGACTAGCGGTAGCTCCTACGAGCAGTACTTC	CASSSGTSGSSYEQYF
TRBV5-4	TRBJ2-7	-	-	TGTGCCAGCAGCTTCCCCGGGAGCTCCTACGAGCAGTACTTC	CASSFPGSSYEQYF
TRBV18	TRBJ1-1	-	-	TGTGCCAGCTCACAGAGAGCCCTCGAAGCTTTCTTT	CASSQRALEAFF
TRBV29-1	TRBJ1-2	-	-	TGCAGCGTTGAAGCCGAGGACTATGGCTACACCTTC	CSVEAEDYGYTF
TRBV29-1	TRBJ2-5	-	-	TGCAGCGTTTTGACAGCCGGGGGCCAAGAGACCCAGTACTTC	CSVLTAGGQETQYF
TRBV19	TRBJ2-1	-	TRBD2	TGTGCCAGTAGTCGACTAGCGGGGAGCTCCTACAATGAGCAGTTCTTC	CASSRLAGSSYNEQFF
TRBV6-5	TRBJ2-3	-	-	TGTGCCAGCAGTTACGGGTTAGCCACAGATACGCAGTATTTT	CASSYGLATDTQYF
TRBV4-1	TRBJ2-7	once	-	TGCGCCAGCAGCCCCAGGGACGGACCCTACGAGCAGTACTTC	CASSPRDGPYEQYF
TRBV6-1	TRBJ1-5	-	-	TGTGCCAGCAGTGAACGTGGAGGGGCGATTATACAGCCCCAGCATTTT	CASSERGGAIIQPQHF
TRBV7-7	TRBJ2-7	-	-	TGTGCTAGCAGCTTAGAGGCAGGGGACTACGAGCAGTACTTC	CASSLEAGDYEQYF
TRBV9	TRBJ2-7	once	TRBD2	TGTGCCAGCAGCGTAGATAGCGGGAGTAACTACGAGCAGTACTTC	CASSVDSGSNYEQYF
TRBV5-1	TRBJ2-1	-	-	TGCGCCAGCAGCTTTACAGGTCCGAACAATGAGCAGTTCTTC	CASSFTGPNNEQFF
TRBV6-1	TRBJ2-7	-	-	TGTGCCAGCAGTTGGAGCGAATCCTACGAGCAGTACTTC	CASSWSESYEQYF
TRBV11-3	TRBJ2-7	-	-	TGTGCCAGCAGCCAAACTAGTGGCAACGAGCAGTACTTC	CASSQTSGNEQYF
TRBV6-5	TRBJ1-1	-	-	TGTGCCAGCAGTTACTCGGGGGCGCCGGGGACTGAAGCTTTCTTT	CASSYSGAPGTEAFF
TRBV4-2	TRBJ2-1	-	TRBD1	TGTGCCAGCAGCCTCGGGACAGGGGGTCTGAATGAGCAGTTCTTC	CASSLGTGGLNEQFF
TRBV25-1	TRBJ1-1	-	TRBD1	TGTGCCAGCACTGATACAGGGGCCCTAGAAGCTTTCTTT	CASTDTGALEAFF
TRBV29-1	TRBJ1-2	-	-	TGCAGCGTTGAAGACAGTAACTATGGCTACACCTTC	CSVEDSNYGYTF
TRBV2	TRBJ2-6	few	-	TGTGCCAGCCGAAGGGGGGAGGGTGGGGCCAACGTCCTGACTTTC	CASRRGEGGANVLTF
TRBV19	TRBJ1-5	-	-	TGTGCCAGTAGTATTCTGTCAGGAAATCAGCCCCAGCATTTT	CASSILSGNQPQHF
TRBV27	TRBJ2-5	-	-	TGTGCCAGCAGTCAACAGGGTGGAGAGACCCAGTACTTC	CASSQQGGETQYF
TRBV9	TRBJ1-3	-	-	TGTGCCAGCAGCGTAGCTTCCGGGGGATCCGCGACTGGAAACACCATATATTTT	CASSVASGGSATGNTIYF
TRBV2	TRBJ2-3	-	-	TGTGCCAGCAGTGAACTGCCCCAAACACCCACAGATACGCAGTATTTT	CASSELPQTPTDTQYF
TRBV30	TRBJ2-3	-	TRBD1	TGTGCCTGGAGTCGGGACAGCCACCGTGATACGCAGTATTTT	CAWSRDSHRDTQYF
TRBV11-2	TRBJ1-2	few	-	TGTGCCAGCAGCTCCGCAGGATCCAACTATGGCTACACCTTC	CASSSAGSNYGYTF
TRBV15	TRBJ2-5	-	-	TGTGCCACCAGCAGAGATCGTTTTGGAGCTAGCCAAGAGACCCAGTACTTC	CATSRDRFGASQETQYF
TRBV28	TRBJ2-1	-	-	TGTGCCAGCAGTTTACTACTAGTCTACAATGAGCAGTTCTTC	CASSLLLVYNEQFF
TRBV5-1	TRBJ2-1	-	-	TGCGCCAGCAGCTTGGTTGTGATGACCAATGAGCAGTTCTTC	CASSLVVMTNEQFF
TRBV6-1	TRBJ2-1	-	TRBD2	TGTGCCAGCACCGAGCGGGGAGGGAGTAACAATGAGCAGTTCTTC	CASTERGGSNNEQFF
TRBV2	TRBJ2-7	-	-	TGTGCCAGCAGTGAAGAGGGAGGGACAGCCTACGAGCAGTACTTC	CASSEEGGTAYEQYF
TRBV15	TRBJ2-1	-	TRBD2	TGTGCCACCAGCAAATGGACTAGCGGGAAAAGGGAGCAGTTCTTC	CATSKWTSGKREQFF
TRBV7-2	TRBJ2-3	-	-	TGTGCCAGCAGCTGGGCGGCCACAGATACGCAGTATTTT	CASSWAATDTQYF
TRBV11-2	TRBJ2-1	-	TRBD2	TGTGCCAGCAGCTTACCGACTAGCTCCTCCTACAATGAGCAGTTCTTC	CASSLPTSSSYNEQFF
TRBV7-7	TRBJ2-7	-	TRBD2	TGTGCTAGCAGCACCGGACTAGCGGGAGACTCGGAGCAGTACTTC	CASSTGLAGDSEQYF
TRBV7-9	TRBJ2-7	-	-	TGTGCCAGCAGCTTAGCGGACAGACCCTACGAGCAGTACTTC	CASSLADRPYEQYF